This TCR beta chain was recovered during a study of early T cells in non-severe SARS-CoV-2 infection. About the research overall: Sequencing of bulk RNA from unsorted whole blood was done, without chain pairing.

This clonotype was counted a few times. The antigen is not known. General study findings and limits: Using VDJdb, the matching emphasized anti-spike CD8 responses while missing private and CD4 specificities.

The CDR3 is 15 residues long. V dropped 1 base and J dropped 10; count of bases not matched to a gene: 8. Germline CDR1 reads SGHAT; CDR2 reads FQNNGV. The TCR library protocol was used to attach unique molecular identifiers. These identifiers were attached to individual cDNA molecules. TCRdb fed the 5' RACE reads into MiXCR, producing one record per CDR3 protein. Seen here are some 45,000 distinct CDR3 sequences, roughly 6% observed once, and the top ten hold more than 7%. This chain connects TRBV11-2 to TRBJ1-4; 8 bases are a match to TRBD1. Material: whole blood, obtained at baseline. This clonotype was sampled from an adult who was a healthcare worker with PCR-confirmed SARS-CoV-2 infection or an uninfected control (not recorded which). DNA for the CDR3: TGTGCCAGCAGCTTAGGCCTCAGGGGGCCGGGAAAACTGTTTTTT. Translation gives CASSLGLRGPGKLFF. The full variable domain, with the rest looked up from reference TRBV11-2 and TRBJ1-4, is EAGVAQSPRYKIIEKRQSVAFWCNPISGHATLYWYQQILGQGPKLLIQFQNNGVVDDSQLPKDRFSAERLKGVDSTLKIQPAKLEDSAVYLCASSLGLRGPGKLFFGSGTQLSVL.